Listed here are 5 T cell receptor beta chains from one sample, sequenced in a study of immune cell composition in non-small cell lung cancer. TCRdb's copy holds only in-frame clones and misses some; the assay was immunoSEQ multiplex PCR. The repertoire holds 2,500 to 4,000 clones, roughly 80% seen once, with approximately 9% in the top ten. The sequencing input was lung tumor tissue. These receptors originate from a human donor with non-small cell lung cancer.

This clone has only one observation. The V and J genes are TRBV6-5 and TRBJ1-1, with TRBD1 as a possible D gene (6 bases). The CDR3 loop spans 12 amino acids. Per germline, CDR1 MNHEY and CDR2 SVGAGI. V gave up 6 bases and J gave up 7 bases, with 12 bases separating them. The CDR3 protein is CASRSGAYEAFF. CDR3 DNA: TGTGCCAGCAGATCAGGGGCCTATGAAGCTTTCTTT.

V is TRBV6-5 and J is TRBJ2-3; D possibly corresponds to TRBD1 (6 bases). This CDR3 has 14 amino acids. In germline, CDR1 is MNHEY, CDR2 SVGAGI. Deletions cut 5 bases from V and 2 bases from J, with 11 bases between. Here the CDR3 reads CASSITGFTDTQYF. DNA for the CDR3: TGTGCCAGCAGTATAACAGGGTTCACAGATACGCAGTATTTT.

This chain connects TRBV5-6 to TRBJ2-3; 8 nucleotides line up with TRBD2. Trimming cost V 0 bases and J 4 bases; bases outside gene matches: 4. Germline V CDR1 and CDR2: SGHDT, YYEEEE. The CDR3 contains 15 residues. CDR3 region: CASSLETGGADTQYF. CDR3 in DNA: TGTGCCAGCAGCTTGGAAACGGGGGGGGCAGATACGCAGTATTTT. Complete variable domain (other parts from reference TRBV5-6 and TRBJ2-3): DAGVTQSPTHLIKTRGQQVTLRCSPKSGHDTVSWYQQALGQGPQFIFQYYEEEERQRGNFPDRFSGHQFPNYSSELNVNALLLGDSALYLCASSLETGGADTQYFGPGTRLTVL.

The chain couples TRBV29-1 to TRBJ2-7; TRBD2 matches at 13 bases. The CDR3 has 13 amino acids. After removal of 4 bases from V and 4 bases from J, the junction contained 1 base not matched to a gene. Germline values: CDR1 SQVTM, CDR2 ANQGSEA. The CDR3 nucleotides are TGCAGCGTTGGGACTAGCGGGAGTTACGAGCAGTACTTC. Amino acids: CSVGTSGSYEQYF.

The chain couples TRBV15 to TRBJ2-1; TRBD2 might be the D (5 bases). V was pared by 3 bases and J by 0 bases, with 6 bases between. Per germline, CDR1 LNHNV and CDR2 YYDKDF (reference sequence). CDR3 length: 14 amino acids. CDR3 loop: CATSRGSSYNEQFF. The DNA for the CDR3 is TGTGCCACCAGCAGGGGGAGCTCCTACAATGAGCAGTTCTTC.